Each of the 5 T cell receptor beta chains below was sequenced from the same sample in a study of tumor-infiltrating lymphocytes in primary liver carcinoma. Germline DNA was extracted too, while blood RNA derived from unsorted whole blood. With around 520 ng total RNA as template and a constant-region primer, TCR beta cDNA was made. Each TCR beta library was derived from three nested multiplex PCR rounds that employed slightly modified ARM-PCR. Both of the initial two PCR rounds ran for about 11 cycles and employed TRBV1-TRBV30 forward primers alongside a C-beta reverse primer. MiXCR, run by TCRdb on the multiplex PCR reads, gives a single entry per CDR3 protein. The sample carries fewer than 350,000 distinct CDR3 sequences, less than 75% recorded once. The sequenced sample consisted of peripheral blood. These TCRs come from a man aged 40-50 years with primary liver carcinoma and hepatitis B virus infection.

Points on this clonotype: A single base separates this from a much larger clone, so it may be a read error. This rearrangement joins TRBV6-2 or TRBV6-3 to TRBJ1-1; D possibly corresponds to TRBD1 (6 bases). Germline CDR1 MNHEY, CDR2 SVGEGT. The V end lost 4 bases, the J end lost 6 bases, and 15 bases lay between the germline ends. The CDR3 sequence is 14 residues long. The DNA of the CDR3 is TGTGCCAGCAGTTCCGCAGGGGTGGCCTCTGAAGCTTTCTTT. Its translation is CASSSAGVASEAFF.

Details on this clonotype: It may be a read error: a sequence one base away is much more abundant. The chain recombines TRBV4-3 with TRBJ2-5; D is unclear. The germline gives CDR1 LGHNA, CDR2 YSLEER. This CDR3 spans 14 amino acids. Trimming took off 4 bases at V and 2 bases at J, with 11 bases between the two ends. CDR3 DNA: TGCGCCAGCAGCCGGAACGTAGGGCAAGAGACCCAGTACTTC. It encodes CASSRNVGQETQYF.

V and J are TRBV4-2 and TRBJ2-7; 10 bases agree with TRBD1. The trim removed 4 bases at V and 0 bases at J, leaving 15 bases unmatched. This CDR3 is built from 19 residues. Per the germline V gene, CDR1 is LGHNA and CDR2 is YNFKEQ. The CDR3 here is CASSLRTGGAGRNSYEQYF. CDR3 nucleotides: TGTGCCAGCAGCCTTCGGACAGGGGGGGCCGGGAGGAACTCCTACGAGCAGTACTTC.

On this clonotype itself: A read error may account for a junction end that differs from germline. The genes are TRBV11-2 and TRBJ2-1; D remains unclear. Germline V lookup: CDR1 SGHAT, CDR2 FQNNGV. The CDR3 contains 15 residues. This CDR3 reads CASSFQLCGYNEHFF. CDR3 DNA sequence: TGTGCCAGCAGCTTTCAATTGTGTGGCTACAATGAGCACTTCTTC.

A single count supports this clonotype. A much more abundant neighbour one base away suggests this may be a read error. The rearrangement joins TRBV10-3 to TRBJ1-4, with 10 bases that match TRBD1. The CDR3 length is 13 residues. Germline V lookup: CDR1 ENHRY, CDR2 SYGVKD. Losses at the gene ends were 7 bases for V and 14 bases for J; bases not matched to a gene: 10. In DNA, the CDR3 is TGTGCCATCAAGGGACAGGGGTTGGAAGAGCTGTTTTTT. Translating it yields CAIKGQGLEELFF.